This T cell receptor (beta chain) was sequenced during a study of regulatory T cells in long-lasting Graves disease. Relying on iRepertoire HTBI primers and Arm-PCR of CDR3 regions, the team built TCR beta libraries. TCRdb called the multiplex PCR reads again in MiXCR, with one record for every CDR3 protein. The sample contains a few hundred thousand distinct CDR3 sequences, roughly 15% of which appear only once. The time point was: newly diagnosed GD, antithyroid drugs for less than 3 months. From RNA extracted from PBMCs, the TCR library was made. This clonotype has just a few counts. This same sample was also taken into another study, of T cells in Graves' hyperthyroidism and ophthalmopathy. That work adds: Onset of ophthalmopathy came a median roughly 6.4 months after the model predicted it.

This TCR derives from a woman aged 45-65 years with Graves disease. Source: peripheral blood mononuclear cells (PBMCs), taken at new diagnosis, from a patient treated with antithyroid drugs.

The CDR3 DNA is TGCGCCAGCAGCCGCAGTCCCGGGACAGGGTATGGGGCCAACGTCCTGACTTTC. As protein: CASSRSPGTGYGANVLTF. The chain combines TRBV5-1 with TRBJ2-6; 9 bases map to TRBD1. CDR3 length: 18 residues. CDR1 is SGHRS, CDR2 YFSETQ, per germline. After removal of 4 bases from V and 3 bases from J, the junction contained 11 bases not matched to a gene. The full variable domain, with the rest looked up from reference TRBV5-1 and TRBJ2-6, is KAGVTQTPRYLIKTRGQQVTLSCSPISGHRSVSWYQQTPGQGLQFLFEYFSETQRNKGNFPGRFSGRQFSNSRSEMNVSTLELGDSALYLCASSRSPGTGYGANVLTFGAGSRLTVL.